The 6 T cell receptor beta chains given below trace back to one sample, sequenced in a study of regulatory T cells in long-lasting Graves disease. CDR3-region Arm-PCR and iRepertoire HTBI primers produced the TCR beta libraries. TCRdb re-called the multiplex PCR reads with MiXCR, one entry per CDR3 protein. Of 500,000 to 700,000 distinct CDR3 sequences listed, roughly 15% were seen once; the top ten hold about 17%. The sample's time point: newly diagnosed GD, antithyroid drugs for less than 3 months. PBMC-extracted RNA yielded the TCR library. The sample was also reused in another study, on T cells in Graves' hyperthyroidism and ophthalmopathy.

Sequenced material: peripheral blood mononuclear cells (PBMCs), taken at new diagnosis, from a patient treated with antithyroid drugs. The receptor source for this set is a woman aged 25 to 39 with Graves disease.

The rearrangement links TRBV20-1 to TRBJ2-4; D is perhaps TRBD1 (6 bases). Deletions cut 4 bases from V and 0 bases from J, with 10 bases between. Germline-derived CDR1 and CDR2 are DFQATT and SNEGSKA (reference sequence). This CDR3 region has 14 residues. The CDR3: CSANAGVAKNIQYF. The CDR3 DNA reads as TGCAGTGCTAATGCAGGGGTAGCCAAAAACATTCAGTACTTC.

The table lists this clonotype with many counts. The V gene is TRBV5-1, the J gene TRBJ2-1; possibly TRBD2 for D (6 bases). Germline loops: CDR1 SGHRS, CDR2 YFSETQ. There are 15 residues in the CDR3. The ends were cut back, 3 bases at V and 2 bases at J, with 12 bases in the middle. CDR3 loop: CASSSLAEAYNEQFF. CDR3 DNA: TGCGCCAGCAGCTCCTTAGCGGAAGCCTACAATGAGCAGTTCTTC.

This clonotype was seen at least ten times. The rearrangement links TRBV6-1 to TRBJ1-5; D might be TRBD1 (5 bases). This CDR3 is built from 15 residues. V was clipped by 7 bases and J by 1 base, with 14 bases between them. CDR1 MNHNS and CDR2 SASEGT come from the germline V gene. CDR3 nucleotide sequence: TGTGCCAGCACTGGTGGGACGGGGAGCAATCAGCCCCAGCATTTT. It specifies CASTGGTGSNQPQHF.

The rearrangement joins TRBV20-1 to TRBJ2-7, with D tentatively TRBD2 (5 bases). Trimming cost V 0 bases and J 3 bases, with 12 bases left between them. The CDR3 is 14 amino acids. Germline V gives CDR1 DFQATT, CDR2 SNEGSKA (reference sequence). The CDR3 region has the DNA TGCAGTGCTAGAGATCTCGGGAAAAACTACGAGCAGTACTTC. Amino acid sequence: CSARDLGKNYEQYF.

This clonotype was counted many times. CDR3 protein: CSAQGPSRGEQYF. The CDR3 DNA is TGCAGCGCCCAAGGCCCCTCGAGGGGGGAGCAGTACTTC. V usage is TRBV29-1 and J usage is TRBJ2-7; a weak D match, TRBD1 (6 bases). Deletions cut 7 bases from V and 7 bases from J, with 20 bases between. Germline V gives CDR1 SQVTM, CDR2 ANQGSEA. The CDR3 extends over 13 amino acids.

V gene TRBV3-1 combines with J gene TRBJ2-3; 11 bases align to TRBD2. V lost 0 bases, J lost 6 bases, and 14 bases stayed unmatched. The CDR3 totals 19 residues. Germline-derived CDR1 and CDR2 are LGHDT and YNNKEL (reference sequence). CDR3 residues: CASSQDPRGLAVPPDTQYF. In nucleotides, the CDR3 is TGTGCCAGCAGCCAAGACCCCCGGGGACTAGCGGTTCCCCCGGATACGCAGTATTTT.